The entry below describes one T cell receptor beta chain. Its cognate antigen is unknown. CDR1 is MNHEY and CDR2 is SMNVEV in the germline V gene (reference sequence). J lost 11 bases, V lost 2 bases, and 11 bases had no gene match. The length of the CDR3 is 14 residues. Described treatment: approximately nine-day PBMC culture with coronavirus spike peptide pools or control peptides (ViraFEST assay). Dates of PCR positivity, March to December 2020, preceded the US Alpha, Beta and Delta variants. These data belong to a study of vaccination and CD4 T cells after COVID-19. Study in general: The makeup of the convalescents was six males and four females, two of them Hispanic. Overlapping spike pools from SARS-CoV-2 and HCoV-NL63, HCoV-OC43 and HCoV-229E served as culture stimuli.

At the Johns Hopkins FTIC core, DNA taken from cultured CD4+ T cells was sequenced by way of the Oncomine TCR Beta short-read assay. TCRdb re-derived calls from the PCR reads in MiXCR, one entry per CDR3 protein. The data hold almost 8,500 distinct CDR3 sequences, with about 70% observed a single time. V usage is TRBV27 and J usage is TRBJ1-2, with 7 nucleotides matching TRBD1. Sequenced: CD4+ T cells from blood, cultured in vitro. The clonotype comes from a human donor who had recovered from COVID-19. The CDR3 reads CASSLRRGRIGYTF. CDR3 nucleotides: TGTGCCAGCAGTTTAAGGAGGGGGCGCATAGGTTACACCTTC.